Given below is one T cell receptor (beta chain) in context. This sample was included in a study of blood T cell repertoires in COVID-19. Study details: Donors in the United States, Italy and Spain gave samples during acute or convalescent COVID-19.

There are 15 residues in the CDR3. Germline lookup yields CDR1 LNHDA and CDR2 SQIVND (reference sequence). After removal of 10 bases from V and 1 base from J, the junction contained 6 bases not matched to a gene. The data were produced by immunoSEQ multiplex PCR, yet TCRdb's version contains in-frame clones alone and is incomplete. Of around 93,000 clones in the sample, 82% are singletons; the top ten hold 15% to 20%. The sequence was obtained from a man older than 75 with acute or convalescent COVID-19. Specimen: peripheral blood. V is TRBV19 and J is TRBJ2-1; 11 bases are a match to TRBD2. CDR3 coding DNA: TGTGCCACTCGACTAGCGGGGTCTTCCTACAATGAGCAGTTCTTC. Residues: CATRLAGSSYNEQFF.